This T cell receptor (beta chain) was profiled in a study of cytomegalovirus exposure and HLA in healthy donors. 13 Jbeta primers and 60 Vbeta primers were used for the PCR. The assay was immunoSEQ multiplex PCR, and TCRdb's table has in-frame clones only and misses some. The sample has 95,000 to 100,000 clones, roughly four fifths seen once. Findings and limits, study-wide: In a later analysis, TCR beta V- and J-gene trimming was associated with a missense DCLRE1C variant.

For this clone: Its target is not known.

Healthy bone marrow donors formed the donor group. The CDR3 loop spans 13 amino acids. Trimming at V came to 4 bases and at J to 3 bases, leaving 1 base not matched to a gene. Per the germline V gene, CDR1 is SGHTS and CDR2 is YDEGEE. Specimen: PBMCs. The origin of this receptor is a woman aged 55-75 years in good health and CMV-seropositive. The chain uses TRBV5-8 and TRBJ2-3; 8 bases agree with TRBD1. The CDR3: CASSRDRTDTQYF. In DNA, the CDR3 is TGTGCCAGCAGCCGGGACAGGACAGATACGCAGTATTTT.